What follows are 10 T cell receptor beta chains derived from one specimen sequenced in a study of blood T cells in healthy people across ages. A second PCR of roughly 7 to 11 cycles used a sample-barcoded 5' primer and a J-beta primer mix. A single record per CDR3 protein comes from TCRdb applying MiXCR to the 5' RACE reads. This table has around 990,000 distinct CDR3 sequences, 20% to 25% appearing once. The data also belong to a second study, concerning T cells of mothers and their children.

Sequencing used blood. Receptors originate from a girl aged 2 to 9 in good health.

This chain joins TRBV20-1 and TRBJ1-2; weak D call: TRBD1 (6 bases). Trimming took 3 bases from V and 6 from J, leaving 17 bases between them. Germline CDR1 DFQATT, CDR2 SNEGSKA (reference sequence). The CDR3 sequence is 14 residues long. The CDR3 is CSASETAGVHGYTF. The CDR3 region has the DNA TGCAGTGCTAGTGAAACGGCAGGGGTGCATGGCTACACCTTC.

This clonotype was counted once. Germline is not matched at one junction end, which may reflect a read error. V is TRBV5-5 and J is TRBJ2-6; 8 positions match TRBD1. The CDR3 has 16 amino acids. Germline CDR1 reads SGHKS; CDR2 reads YYEKEE (reference sequence). The CDR3 DNA is TGTGCCAGCACCGAGGACAGGGACTCTGGGGCCGACGTCCTGACTTTC. It codes for CASTEDRDSGADVLTF.

This sequence joins TRBV27 and TRBJ1-4, with 7 nucleotides matching TRBD1. V lost 6 bases, J lost 8 bases, and 12 bases stayed unmatched. The CDR3 loop spans 15 amino acids. Germline CDR1 and CDR2: MNHEY and SMNVEV (reference sequence). CDR3 bases: TGTGCCAGCAGACCAACAGGGGCAGAGATGGAAAAACTGTTTTTT. Its translation is CASRPTGAEMEKLFF. The full variable domain, with the rest looked up from reference TRBV27 and TRBJ1-4, is EAQVTQNPRYLITVTGKKLTVTCSQNMNHEYMSWYRQDPGLGLRQIYYSMNVEVTDKGDVPEGYKVSRKEKRNFPLILESPSPNQTSLYFCASRPTGAEMEKLFFGSGTQLSVL.

V usage is TRBV4-3 and J usage is TRBJ2-7; 13 positions match TRBD2. CDR1 and CDR2 from the germline V gene are LGHNA and YSLEER. The V gene end was trimmed by 5 bases and the J gene end by 7 bases; junction bases not matched to a gene: 8. This CDR3 has 15 amino acids. CDR3 in DNA: TGCGCCAGCAGCGGGGGACTAGCGGGGTATCTGGAGCAGTACTTC. Protein: CASSGGLAGYLEQYF.

The chain uses TRBV29-1 and TRBJ2-5; tentatively, D is TRBD1 (6 bases). V was cut by 7 bases and J by 5 bases, with 17 bases left in between. There are 13 residues in the CDR3. Germline V CDR1 and CDR2: SQVTM, ANQGSEA. Written as DNA, the CDR3 is TGCAGCGGTGGTGGGGGCTTCTCCGAGACCCAGTACTTC. It specifies CSGGGGFSETQYF.

Comment on this clonotype: The germline gene is not matched at one end of the junction; a read error may be the cause. The V gene is TRBV6-1, the J gene TRBJ2-5; 7 bases are a match to TRBD2. The CDR3 is made up of 15 amino acids. The germline V gene encodes CDR1 MNHNS and CDR2 SASEGT. The CDR3 sequence: CVSGIASATQETQYF. CDR3 coding DNA: TGTGTCAGCGGGATAGCTTCCGCCACCCAAGAGACCCAGTACTTC.

This sequence joins TRBV10-3 and TRBJ1-2, with a tentative D call TRBD1 (5 bases). Germline assignment: CDR1 ENHRY and CDR2 SYGVKD. The CDR3 sequence is 12 residues long. V was shortened by 5 bases and J by 6 bases, with 10 bases between the two germline ends. In DNA, the CDR3 is TGTGCCATCAGTTGGGACGGTGATGGCTACACCTTC. Protein sequence: CAISWDGDGYTF.

This clonotype has a handful of counts. This chain connects TRBV18 to TRBJ1-4; no definite D call. V was shortened by 3 bases and J by 8 bases, with 10 bases between the two germline ends. The germline gives CDR1 KGHSH, CDR2 LQKENI. The CDR3 is 13 amino acids. This chain's CDR3 is CASSPTAEEKLFF. As DNA, the CDR3 is TGTGCCAGCTCACCGACTGCAGAAGAAAAACTGTTTTTT.

This clonotype was detected only a few times. The CDR3 sequence is CASSGWDSRATYEQYF. The CDR3 DNA reads TGTGCCAGCAGCGGTTGGGACAGCCGAGCTACCTACGAGCAGTACTTC. The chain uses TRBV5-6 and TRBJ2-5, with 7 bases identical to TRBD1. Judging by the DNA end, TRBJ2-7 fits better; the J call may be wrong. This CDR3 is built from 16 residues. The germline V gene has CDR1 SGHDT and CDR2 YYEEEE.

This rearrangement joins TRBV4-3 to TRBJ1-2; D is undetermined. CDR1 and CDR2 from the germline V gene are LGHNA and YSLEER. This CDR3 has 14 amino acids. Trimming left V 0 bases short and J 3 bases short, with 8 bases between. Here the CDR3 reads CASSQDGDYYGYTF. CDR3 nucleotide sequence: TGCGCCAGCAGCCAAGATGGCGATTACTATGGCTACACCTTC.